This TCR beta chain appears in the sequencing data of a study of CD8 T cells in ankylosing spondylitis. Points from the study as a whole: A TCR beta motif made of roughly eight highly homologous variants seemed typical of ankylosing spondylitis blood.

TCRdb itself ran the 5' RACE reads through MiXCR, one entry per CDR3 protein. This sample has over 150,000 distinct CDR3 sequences, with around 13% found just once. The CDR3 runs to 16 residues. The germline V gene encodes CDR1 DFQATT and CDR2 SNEGSKA (reference sequence). Trimming at V came to 2 bases and at J to 4 bases, leaving 8 bases not matched to a gene. In this sample, this clonotype turned up a few times. The antigen remains unidentified. This chain links TRBV20-1 with TRBJ2-2, with TRBD1 identical over 9 bases. Sequences were obtained from blood, either unsorted or a sorted T cell fraction (not recorded which). The TCR comes from a male donor with ankylosing spondylitis or in good health (not recorded which). CDR3 nucleotides: TGCAGTGCTAGATCAAAAGGGACAGGGCTCACCGGGGAGCTGTTTTTT. The encoded protein is CSARSKGTGLTGELFF.